The 15 T cell receptor beta chains below all came from one sample that was sequenced in a study of shared clonotypes between healthy human individuals. Generated by immunoSEQ multiplex PCR, the TCRdb table keeps only in-frame clones and is missing some. Among about 490,000 clones listed, 70% to 80% were seen once. Source material: PBMCs. The receptors were gathered from a woman aged 40 to 49 in good health. Some clones in this sample may be carry-over from other donors' samples.

This clone was observed a few times. The rearrangement links TRBV11-2 to TRBJ2-3, with a possible D match to TRBD2 (6 bases). The V gene lost 3 bases and the J gene lost 4 bases, with 14 bases spanning the gap. CDR3 length: 15 amino acids. The V gene's germline CDR1 is SGHAT and CDR2 FQNNGV. CDR3 loop: CASSLIGGRSDTQYF. The CDR3 region has the DNA TGTGCCAGCAGCTTGATCGGAGGGAGATCAGATACGCAGTATTTT. Full variable domain (rest looked up from reference TRBV11-2 and TRBJ2-3): EAGVAQSPRYKIIEKRQSVAFWCNPISGHATLYWYQQILGQGPKLLIQFQNNGVVDDSQLPKDRFSAERLKGVDSTLKIQPAKLEDSAVYLCASSLIGGRSDTQYFGPGTRLTVL.

This chain joins TRBV28 and TRBJ2-7, with 9 bases aligning to TRBD1. CDR3 length: 14 amino acids. Germline V gives CDR1 MDHEN, CDR2 SYDVKM. The junction had 5 bases not matched to a gene; V was cut back by 3 bases and J by 5 bases. CDR3 DNA sequence: TGTGCCAGCAGTTTGAGGACAGGGGTTCACGAGCAGTACTTC. It translates to CASSLRTGVHEQYF.

A note on this clone: A much larger clonotype is one base distant, so this may be a read error. J is TRBJ2-7 and V is TRBV29-1; D possibly matches TRBD1 or TRBD2 (6 bases each). The ends were cut back, 3 bases at V and 7 bases at J, with 16 bases in the middle. Germline values: CDR1 SQVTM, CDR2 ANQGSEA. This CDR3 has 13 residues. CDR3 nucleotide sequence: TGCAGCGTTGACAGCATGGGGGCGGGGGAGCAGTACTTC. Encoded protein: CSVDSMGAGEQYF.

The gene calls are TRBV28 and TRBJ1-5; D remains unclear. V was pared by 3 bases and J by 0 bases, with 6 bases between. Per germline, CDR1 MDHEN and CDR2 SYDVKM. There are 14 residues in the CDR3. DNA for the CDR3: TGTGCCAGCAGTTTGCACAGTAGCAATCAGCCCCAGCATTTT. Encoded protein: CASSLHSSNQPQHF.

This clone was detected only once. The gene calls are TRBV5-4 and TRBJ2-1; 11 positions match TRBD2. The CDR3 covers 16 residues. Losses at the gene ends were 1 base for V and 6 bases for J; bases not matched to a gene: 6. CDR1 is SGHNT, CDR2 YYREEE, per germline (reference sequence). The CDR3 bases are TGTGCCAGCAGCTTGCCCACTAGCGGGAGAGGCAATGAGCAGTTCTTC. Translated, it gives CASSLPTSGRGNEQFF.

The gene calls are TRBV18 and TRBJ1-1; TRBD1 is a possible D gene (6 bases). The CDR3 has 14 residues. Trimming removed 3 bases from V and 1 base from J, with 9 bases in between. Germline V gene sequence: CDR1 KGHSH, CDR2 LQKENI. CDR3 DNA sequence: TGTGCCAGCTCACCTCGACAGGAGAACACTGAAGCTTTCTTT. It is translated as CASSPRQENTEAFF. Full variable domain (missing parts from reference TRBV18 and TRBJ1-1): NAGVMQNPRHLVRRRGQEARLRCSPMKGHSHVYWYRQLPEEGLKFMVYLQKENIIDESGMPKERFSAEFPKEGPSILRIQQVVRGDSAAYFCASSPRQENTEAFFGQGTRLTVV.

The gene calls are TRBV5-6 and TRBJ2-3, with 8 bases lining up with TRBD2. This CDR3 has 15 amino acids. CDR1 and CDR2 (germline): SGHDT, YYEEEE. Trimming at V came to 7 bases and at J to 4 bases, leaving 11 bases not matched to a gene. CDR3 loop: CASSPGGPPPDTQYF. The CDR3 region has the DNA TGTGCCAGCTCCCCGGGAGGGCCTCCGCCAGATACGCAGTATTTT.

The chain links TRBV11-3 to TRBJ2-7; D not certain. The germline V gene encodes CDR1 SGHNT and CDR2 YENEEA. This CDR3 contains 14 residues. V lost 5 bases and J lost 2, with 13 bases in between. As DNA, the CDR3 is TGTGCCAGCAGCCAGGTCTATGGGACCTACGAGCAGTACTTC. Its protein is CASSQVYGTYEQYF.

This chain connects TRBV10-3 to TRBJ1-1; D is possibly TRBD1 (6 bases). V lost 10 bases and J lost 5, with 14 bases in between. In germline, CDR1 is ENHRY, CDR2 SYGVKD. The length of the CDR3 is 12 residues. CDR3: CATDSSGTEAFF. In DNA, the CDR3 is TGTGCCACGGACAGTAGTGGGACTGAAGCTTTCTTT.

The CDR3 region is CASSDLPYEQYF. The CDR3 DNA reads TGTGCCAGCAGTGATTTGCCCTACGAGCAGTACTTC. The rearrangement uses TRBV6-5 and TRBJ2-7; D uncertain. Trimming removed 5 bases from V and 2 bases from J, with 7 bases in between. The CDR3 covers 12 residues. In germline, CDR1 is MNHEY, CDR2 SVGAGI.

For the CDR3, the DNA is TGTGCCAGCTCCCCAACTGGGACGCTCCAAGAGACCCAGTACTTC. It codes for CASSPTGTLQETQYF. The rearrangement joins TRBV18 to TRBJ2-5; D is tentatively TRBD1 or TRBD2 (5 bases each). The CDR3 consists of 15 residues. CDR1 is KGHSH and CDR2 is LQKENI in the germline V gene. Deletions cut 6 bases from V and 1 base from J, with 15 bases between.

The sample holds a few counts of this clone. V gene TRBV5-6 combines with J gene TRBJ2-7; the match to TRBD1 covers 7 bases. Germline V CDR1 and CDR2: SGHDT, YYEEEE. V lost 5 bases and J lost 0; bases outside the gene matches: 5. CDR3 length: 14 residues. Here the CDR3 reads CASRRQGSSYEQYF. CDR3 DNA: TGTGCCAGCAGAAGACAGGGCAGCTCCTACGAGCAGTACTTC.

CDR3 protein: CAWIKNRDYSGNTIYF. The CDR3 DNA reads as TGTGCCTGGATCAAAAACAGGGATTACTCTGGAAACACCATATATTTT. The chain carries TRBV30 and TRBJ1-3, with D perhaps TRBD1 (6 bases). Trimming shortened V by 4 bases and J by 0 bases, and 16 bases separated the two germline ends. Germline V lookup: CDR1 GTSNPN, CDR2 SVGIG (reference sequence). The CDR3 runs 16 residues.

The chain is built from TRBV5-1 and TRBJ2-2; D unclear. This CDR3 is 14 amino acids long. Between the trimmed V and J ends, which lost 4 bases and 6 bases, there was a span of 13 bases. The germline V gene encodes CDR1 SGHRS and CDR2 YFSETQ. CDR3 sequence (DNA): TGCGCCAGCAGCACTCCTAGTCTTCCCGGGGAGCTGTTTTTT. Translated: CASSTPSLPGELFF.

The chain recombines TRBV28 with TRBJ2-3; 13 positions agree with TRBD2. CDR3 length equals 16 residues. Germline V gene data show CDR1 as MDHEN and CDR2 as SYDVKM. The V gene end was trimmed by 3 bases and the J gene end by 4 bases; junction bases not matched to a gene: 4. The CDR3 sequence: CASSFSGLAGADTQYF. In DNA form, the CDR3 reads TGTGCCAGCAGTTTCTCAGGACTAGCGGGAGCAGATACGCAGTATTTT.